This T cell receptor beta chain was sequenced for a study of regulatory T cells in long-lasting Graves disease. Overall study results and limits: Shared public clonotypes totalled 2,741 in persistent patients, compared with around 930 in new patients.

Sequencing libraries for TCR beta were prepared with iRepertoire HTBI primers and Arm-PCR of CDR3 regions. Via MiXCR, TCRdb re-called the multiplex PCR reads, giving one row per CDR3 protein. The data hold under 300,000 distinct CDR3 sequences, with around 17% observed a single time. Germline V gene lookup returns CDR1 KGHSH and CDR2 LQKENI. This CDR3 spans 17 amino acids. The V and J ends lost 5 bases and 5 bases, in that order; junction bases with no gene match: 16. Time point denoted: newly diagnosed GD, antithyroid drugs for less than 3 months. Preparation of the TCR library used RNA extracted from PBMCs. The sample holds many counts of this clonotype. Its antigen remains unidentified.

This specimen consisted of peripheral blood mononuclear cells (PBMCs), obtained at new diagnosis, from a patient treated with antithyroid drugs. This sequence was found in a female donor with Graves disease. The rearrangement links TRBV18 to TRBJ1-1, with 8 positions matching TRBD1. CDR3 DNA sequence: TGTGCCAGCTCAACCAAACCCCCCTCAGGGGGCGGAACTGAAGCTTTCTTT. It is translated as CASSTKPPSGGGTEAFF.